The subject of this entry is one T cell receptor (beta chain). These data belong to a study of T-cell memory formation after mild COVID-19. With 3 bases removed from V and 3 bases from J, the gap between germline ends came to 18 bases. The CDR3 is made up of 15 amino acids. Germline V gene sequence: CDR1 SQVTM, CDR2 ANQGSEA. TCRdb passed the 5' RACE reads through MiXCR, listing each CDR3 protein once. The data contain about 400,000 distinct CDR3 sequences, more than 20% of them singletons. The chain carries TRBV29-1 and TRBJ2-7; TRBD2 is a possible D gene (7 bases). The source material was PBMCs or a T cell subset sorted from them (not recorded which). The origin of this receptor is an adult woman who had mild COVID-19 (a few samples of this study predate the infection). Cell type and time point are not known. The CDR3 reads CSVDGGGGSYYEQYF. The CDR3 coding sequence is TGCAGCGTTGATGGGGGAGGGGGGTCATACTACGAGCAGTACTTC.